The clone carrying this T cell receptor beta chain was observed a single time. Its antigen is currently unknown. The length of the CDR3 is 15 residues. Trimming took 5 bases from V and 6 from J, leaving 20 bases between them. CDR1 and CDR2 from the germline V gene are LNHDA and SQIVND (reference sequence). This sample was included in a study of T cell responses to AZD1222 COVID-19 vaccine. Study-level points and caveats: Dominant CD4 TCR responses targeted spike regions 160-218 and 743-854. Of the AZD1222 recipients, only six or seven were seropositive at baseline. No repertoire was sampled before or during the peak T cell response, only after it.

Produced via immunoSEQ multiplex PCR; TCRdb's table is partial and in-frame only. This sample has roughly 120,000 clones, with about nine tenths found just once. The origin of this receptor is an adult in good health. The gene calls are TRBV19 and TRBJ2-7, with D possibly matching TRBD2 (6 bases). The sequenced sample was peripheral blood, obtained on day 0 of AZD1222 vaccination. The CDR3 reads CASSFREAWACEQYF. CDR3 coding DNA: TGTGCCAGTAGTTTCAGGGAGGCCTGGGCGTGCGAGCAGTACTTC.